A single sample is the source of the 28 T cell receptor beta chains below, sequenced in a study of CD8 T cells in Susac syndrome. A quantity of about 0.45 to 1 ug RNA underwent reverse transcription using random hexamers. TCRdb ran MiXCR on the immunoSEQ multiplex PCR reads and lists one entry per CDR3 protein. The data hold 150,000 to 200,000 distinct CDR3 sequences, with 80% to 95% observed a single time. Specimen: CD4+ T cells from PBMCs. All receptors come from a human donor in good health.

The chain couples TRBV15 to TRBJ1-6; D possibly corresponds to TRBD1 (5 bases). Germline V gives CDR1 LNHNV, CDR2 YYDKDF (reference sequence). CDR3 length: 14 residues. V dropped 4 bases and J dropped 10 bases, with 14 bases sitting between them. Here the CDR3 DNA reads TGTGCCACCAGCACCCGGACACCAAGATCACCCCTCCACTTT. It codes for CATSTRTPRSPLHF. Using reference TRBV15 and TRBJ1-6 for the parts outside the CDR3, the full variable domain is DAMVIQNPRYQVTQFGKPVTLSCSQTLNHNVMYWYQQKSSQAPKLLFHYYDKDFNNEADTPDNFQSRRPNTSFCFLDIRSPGLGDTAMYLCATSTRTPRSPLHFGNGTRLTVT.

The CDR3, as DNA: TGTGCCAGCAGCAGGGGAGGGGTAGAGACCCAGTACTTC. Encoded protein: CASSRGGVETQYF. This rearrangement joins TRBV28 to TRBJ2-5; D perhaps matches TRBD2 (7 bases). This CDR3 region has 13 residues. Germline assignment: CDR1 MDHEN and CDR2 SYDVKM. V gave up 6 bases and J gave up 4 bases, with 12 bases separating them.

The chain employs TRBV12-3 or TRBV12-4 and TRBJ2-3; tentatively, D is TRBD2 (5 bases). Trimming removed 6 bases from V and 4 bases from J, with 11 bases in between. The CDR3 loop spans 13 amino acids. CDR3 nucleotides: TGTGCCAGCAGCCCCTCCGGGGCAGATACGCAGTATTTT. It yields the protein CASSPSGADTQYF.

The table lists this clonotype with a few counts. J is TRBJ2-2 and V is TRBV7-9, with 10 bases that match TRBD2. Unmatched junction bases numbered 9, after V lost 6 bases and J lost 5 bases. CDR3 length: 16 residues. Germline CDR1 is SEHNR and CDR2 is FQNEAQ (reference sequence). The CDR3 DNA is TGTGCCAGCAGATTTCCTCTAGCGGGGGATACCGGGGAGCTGTTTTTT. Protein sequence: CASRFPLAGDTGELFF.

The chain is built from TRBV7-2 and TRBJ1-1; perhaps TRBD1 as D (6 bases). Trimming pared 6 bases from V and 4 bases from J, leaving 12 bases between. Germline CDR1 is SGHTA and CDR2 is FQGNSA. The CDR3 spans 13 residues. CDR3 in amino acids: CASRSGVGTEAFF. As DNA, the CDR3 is TGTGCCAGCAGATCAGGGGTCGGCACTGAAGCTTTCTTT. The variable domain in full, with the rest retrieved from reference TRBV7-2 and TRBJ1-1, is GAGVSQSPSNKVTEKGKDVELRCDPISGHTALYWYRQSLGQGLEFLIYFQGNSAPDKSGLPSDRFSAERTGGSVSTLTIQRTQQEDSAVYLCASRSGVGTEAFFGQGTRLTVV.

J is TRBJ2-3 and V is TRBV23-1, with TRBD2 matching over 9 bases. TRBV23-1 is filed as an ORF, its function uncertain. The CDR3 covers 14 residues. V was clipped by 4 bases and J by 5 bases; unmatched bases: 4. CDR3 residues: CASSLRGGEDTQYF. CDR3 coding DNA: TGCGCCAGCAGTCTGCGGGGGGGCGAAGATACGCAGTATTTT.

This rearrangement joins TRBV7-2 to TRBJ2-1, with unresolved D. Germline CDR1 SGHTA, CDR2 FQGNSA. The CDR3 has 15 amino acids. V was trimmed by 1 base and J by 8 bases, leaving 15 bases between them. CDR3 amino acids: CASSLGYSFSDEQFF. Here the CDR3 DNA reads TGTGCCAGCAGCTTAGGGTACTCGTTTAGTGATGAGCAGTTCTTC. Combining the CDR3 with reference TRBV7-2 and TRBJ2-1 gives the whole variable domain GAGVSQSPSNKVTEKGKDVELRCDPISGHTALYWYRQSLGQGLEFLIYFQGNSAPDKSGLPSDRFSAERTGGSVSTLTIQRTQQEDSAVYLCASSLGYSFSDEQFFGPGTRLTVL.

CDR3 nucleotide sequence: TGTGCCAACGCGGAGGGACGGTGGGAACTAGCGAACACCGGGGAGCTGTTTTTT. Residues: CANAEGRWELANTGELFF. The chain carries TRBV7-9 and TRBJ2-2; D may be TRBD2 (6 bases). The CDR3 has 18 amino acids. The germline CDR1 and CDR2 sequences are SEHNR and FQNEAQ (reference sequence). Trimming took off 10 bases at V and 0 bases at J, with 24 bases between the two ends.

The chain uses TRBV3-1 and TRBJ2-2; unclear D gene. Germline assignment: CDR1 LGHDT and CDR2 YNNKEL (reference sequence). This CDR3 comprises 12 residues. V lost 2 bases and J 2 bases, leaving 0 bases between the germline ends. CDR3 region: CASSQNTGELFF. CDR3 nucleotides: TGTGCCAGCAGCCAAAACACCGGGGAGCTGTTTTTT.

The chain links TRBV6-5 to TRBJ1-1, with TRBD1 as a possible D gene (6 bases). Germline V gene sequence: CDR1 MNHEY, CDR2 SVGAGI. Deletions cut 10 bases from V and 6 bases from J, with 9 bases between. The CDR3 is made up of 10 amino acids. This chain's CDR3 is CATRGAEAFF. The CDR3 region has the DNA TGTGCCACCAGGGGAGCTGAAGCTTTCTTT.

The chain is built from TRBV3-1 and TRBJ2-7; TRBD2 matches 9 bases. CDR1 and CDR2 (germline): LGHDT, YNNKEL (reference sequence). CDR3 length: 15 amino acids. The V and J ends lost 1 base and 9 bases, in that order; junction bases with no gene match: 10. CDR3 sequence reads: CASSQGPQAGGAQYF. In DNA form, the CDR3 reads TGTGCCAGCAGCCAAGGACCTCAAGCGGGGGGTGCGCAGTACTTC.

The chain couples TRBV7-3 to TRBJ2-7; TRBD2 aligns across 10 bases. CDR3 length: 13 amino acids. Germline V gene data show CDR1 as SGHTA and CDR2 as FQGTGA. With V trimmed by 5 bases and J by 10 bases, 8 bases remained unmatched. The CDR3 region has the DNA TGTGCCAGCAGCCTCAGCGGGGGGGCCGACCAGTACGTC. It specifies CASSLSGGADQYV.

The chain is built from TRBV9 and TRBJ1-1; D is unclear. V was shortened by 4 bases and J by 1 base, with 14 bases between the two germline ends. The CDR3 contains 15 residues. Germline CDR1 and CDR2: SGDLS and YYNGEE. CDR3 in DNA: TGTGCCAGCAGCCTCTCGTCGAAATGGAACACTGAAGCTTTCTTT. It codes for CASSLSSKWNTEAFF.

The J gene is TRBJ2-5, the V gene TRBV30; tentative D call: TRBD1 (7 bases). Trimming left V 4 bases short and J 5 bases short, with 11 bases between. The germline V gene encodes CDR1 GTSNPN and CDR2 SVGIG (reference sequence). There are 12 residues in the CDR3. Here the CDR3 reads CAWKQGRETQYF. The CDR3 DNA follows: TGTGCCTGGAAACAGGGGAGGGAGACCCAGTACTTC. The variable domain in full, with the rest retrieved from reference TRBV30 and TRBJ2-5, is SQTIHQWPATLVQPVGSPLSLECTVEGTSNPNLYWYRQAAGRGLQLLFYSVGIGQISSEVPQNLSASRPQDRQFILSSKKLLLSDSGFYLCAWKQGRETQYFGPGTRLLVL.

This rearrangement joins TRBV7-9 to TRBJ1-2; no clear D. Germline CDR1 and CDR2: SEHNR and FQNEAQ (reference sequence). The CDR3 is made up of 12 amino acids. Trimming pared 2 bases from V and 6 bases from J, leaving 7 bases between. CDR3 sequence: CASSLPRDGYTF. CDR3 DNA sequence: TGTGCCAGCAGCTTACCCCGGGATGGCTACACCTTC.

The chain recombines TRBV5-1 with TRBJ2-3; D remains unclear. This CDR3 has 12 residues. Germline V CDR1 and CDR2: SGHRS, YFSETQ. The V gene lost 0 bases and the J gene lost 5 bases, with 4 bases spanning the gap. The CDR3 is CASSLGGDTQYF. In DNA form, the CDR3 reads TGCGCCAGCAGCTTGGGGGGAGATACGCAGTATTTT.

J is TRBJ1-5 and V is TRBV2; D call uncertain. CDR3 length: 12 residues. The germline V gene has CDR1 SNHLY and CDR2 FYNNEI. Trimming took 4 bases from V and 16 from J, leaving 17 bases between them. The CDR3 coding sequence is TGTGCCAGCAGTGGGGCAGGATGGGCCAGTCATTTT. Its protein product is CASSGAGWASHF. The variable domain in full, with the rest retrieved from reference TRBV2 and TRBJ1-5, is EPEVTQTPSHQVTQMGQEVILRCVPISNHLYFYWYRQILGQKVEFLVSFYNNEISEKSEIFDDQFSVERPDGSNFTLKIRSTKLEDSAMYFCASSGAGWASHFGDGTRLSIL.

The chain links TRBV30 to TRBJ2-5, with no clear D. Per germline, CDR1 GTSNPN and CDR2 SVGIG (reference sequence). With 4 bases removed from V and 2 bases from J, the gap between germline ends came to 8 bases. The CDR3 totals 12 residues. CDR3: CAWKSRQETQYF. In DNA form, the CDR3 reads TGTGCCTGGAAGTCTAGACAAGAGACCCAGTACTTC.

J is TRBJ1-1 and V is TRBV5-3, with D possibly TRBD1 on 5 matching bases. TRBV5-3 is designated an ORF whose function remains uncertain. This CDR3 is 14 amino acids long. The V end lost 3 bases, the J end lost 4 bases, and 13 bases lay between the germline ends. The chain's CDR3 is CARSSRAGGTEAFF. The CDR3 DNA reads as TGTGCCAGAAGCTCCAGGGCCGGTGGCACTGAAGCTTTCTTT.

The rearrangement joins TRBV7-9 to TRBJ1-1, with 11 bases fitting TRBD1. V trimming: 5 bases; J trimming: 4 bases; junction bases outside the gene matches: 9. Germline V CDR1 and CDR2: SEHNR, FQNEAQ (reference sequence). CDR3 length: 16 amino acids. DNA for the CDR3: TGTGCCAGCAGCCCCGATACCGGGACAGGGGGCACTGAAGCTTTCTTT. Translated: CASSPDTGTGGTEAFF.

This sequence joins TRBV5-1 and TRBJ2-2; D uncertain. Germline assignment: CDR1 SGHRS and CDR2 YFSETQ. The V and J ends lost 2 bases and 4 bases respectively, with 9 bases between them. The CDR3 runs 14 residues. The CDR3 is CASSFRSLTGELFF. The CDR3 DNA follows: TGCGCCAGCAGCTTTAGGTCACTCACCGGGGAGCTGTTTTTT.

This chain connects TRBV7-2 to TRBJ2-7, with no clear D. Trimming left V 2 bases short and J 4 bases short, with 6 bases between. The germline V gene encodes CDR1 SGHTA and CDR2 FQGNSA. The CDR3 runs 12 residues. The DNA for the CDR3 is TGTGCCAGCAGCTTACACGGTTACGAGCAGTACGTC. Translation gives CASSLHGYEQYV.

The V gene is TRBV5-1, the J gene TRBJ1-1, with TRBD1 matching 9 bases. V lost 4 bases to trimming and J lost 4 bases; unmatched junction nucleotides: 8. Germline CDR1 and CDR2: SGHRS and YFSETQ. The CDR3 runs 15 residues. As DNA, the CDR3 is TGCGCCAGCAGCCGTTCGGGACAGGGAAGCACTGAAGCTTTCTTT. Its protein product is CASSRSGQGSTEAFF. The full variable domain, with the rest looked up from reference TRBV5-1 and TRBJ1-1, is KAGVTQTPRYLIKTRGQQVTLSCSPISGHRSVSWYQQTPGQGLQFLFEYFSETQRNKGNFPGRFSGRQFSNSRSEMNVSTLELGDSALYLCASSRSGQGSTEAFFGQGTRLTVV.

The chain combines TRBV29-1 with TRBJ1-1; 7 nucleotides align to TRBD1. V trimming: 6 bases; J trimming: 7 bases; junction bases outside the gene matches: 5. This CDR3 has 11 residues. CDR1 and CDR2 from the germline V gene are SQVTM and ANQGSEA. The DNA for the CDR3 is TGCAGCGTAGAAAACAGGGGTGAAGCTTTCTTT. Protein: CSVENRGEAFF.

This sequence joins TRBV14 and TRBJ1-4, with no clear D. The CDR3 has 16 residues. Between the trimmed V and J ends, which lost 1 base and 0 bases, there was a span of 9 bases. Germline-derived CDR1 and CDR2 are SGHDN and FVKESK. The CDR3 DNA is TGTGCCAGCAGCCAAGGCCGGACGGCAACTAATGAAAAACTGTTTTTT. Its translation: CASSQGRTATNEKLFF.

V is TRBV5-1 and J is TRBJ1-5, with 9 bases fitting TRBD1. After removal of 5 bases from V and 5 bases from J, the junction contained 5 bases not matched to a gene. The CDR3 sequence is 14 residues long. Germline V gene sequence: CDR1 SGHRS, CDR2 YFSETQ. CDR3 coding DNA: TGCGCCAGCAGAAGGGACAGGGTGGATCAGCCCCAGCATTTT. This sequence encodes CASRRDRVDQPQHF. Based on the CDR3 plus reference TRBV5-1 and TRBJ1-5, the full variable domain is KAGVTQTPRYLIKTRGQQVTLSCSPISGHRSVSWYQQTPGQGLQFLFEYFSETQRNKGNFPGRFSGRQFSNSRSEMNVSTLELGDSALYLCASRRDRVDQPQHFGDGTRLSIL.

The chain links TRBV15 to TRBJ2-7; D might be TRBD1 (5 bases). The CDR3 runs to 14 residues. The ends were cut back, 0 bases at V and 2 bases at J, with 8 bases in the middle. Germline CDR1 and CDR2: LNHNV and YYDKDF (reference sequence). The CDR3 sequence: CATSRDMGPYEQYF. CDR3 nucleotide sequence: TGTGCCACCAGCAGAGATATGGGGCCCTACGAGCAGTACTTC.

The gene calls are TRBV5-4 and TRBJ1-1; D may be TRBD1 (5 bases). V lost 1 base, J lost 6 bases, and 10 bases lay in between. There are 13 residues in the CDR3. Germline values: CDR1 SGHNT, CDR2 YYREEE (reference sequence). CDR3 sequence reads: CASSLTGRAEAFF. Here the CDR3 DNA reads TGTGCCAGCAGCTTGACGGGGCGGGCTGAAGCTTTCTTT. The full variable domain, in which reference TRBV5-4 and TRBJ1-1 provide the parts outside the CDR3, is ETGVTQSPTHLIKTRGQQVTLRCSSQSGHNTVSWYQQALGQGPQFIFQYYREEENGRGNFPPRFSGLQFPNYSSELNVNALELDDSALYLCASSLTGRAEAFFGQGTRLTVV.